Included here is one TCR beta chain sequence, with context. Its target is not known. TCRdb re-derived calls from the RACE reads in MiXCR, one entry per CDR3 protein. The sample records some 97,000 distinct CDR3 sequences, 25% to 30% being singletons. The sample comes from a study of human T cells and chemical hapten exposure. The time point denotes: patch test 3, about 24 weeks after DPC sensitization. Treatment given: therapeutic diphenylcyclopropenone sensitization with weekly scalp DPC. The CDR3 loop spans 14 amino acids. Per the germline V gene, CDR1 is LNHDA and CDR2 is SQIVND (reference sequence). With 2 bases clipped from V and 3 bases from J, the junction kept 2 bases outside the gene matches. General study points: Versus controls, expanded TCRs had significantly more large CDR3 similarity clusters.

This sequence originates from a man aged 35-49 years with alopecia areata. Some clones in this sample may be carry-over from other donors' samples. This sequence joins TRBV19 and TRBJ2-7; TRBD1 matches at 9 bases. The input for sequencing was whole blood, taken in connection with sensitization to the hapten diphenylcyclopropenone (DPC). CDR3 DNA sequence: TGTGCCAGTAGTATAAGGGGACAGGGCTACGAGCAGTACTTC. Protein sequence: CASSIRGQGYEQYF.